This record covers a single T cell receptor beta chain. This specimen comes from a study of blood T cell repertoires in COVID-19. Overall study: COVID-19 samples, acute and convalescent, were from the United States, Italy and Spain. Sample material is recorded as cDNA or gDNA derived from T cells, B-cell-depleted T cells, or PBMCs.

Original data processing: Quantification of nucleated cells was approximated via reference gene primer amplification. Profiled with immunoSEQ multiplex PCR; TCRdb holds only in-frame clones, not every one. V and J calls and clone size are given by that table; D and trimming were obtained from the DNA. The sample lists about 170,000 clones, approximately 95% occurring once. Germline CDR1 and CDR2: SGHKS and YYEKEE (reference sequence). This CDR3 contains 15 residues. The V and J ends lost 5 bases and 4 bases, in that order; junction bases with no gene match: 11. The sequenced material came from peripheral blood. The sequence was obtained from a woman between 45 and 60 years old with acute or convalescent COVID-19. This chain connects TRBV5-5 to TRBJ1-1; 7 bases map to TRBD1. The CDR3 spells CASSFTSGGGTEAFF. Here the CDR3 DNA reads TGTGCCAGCAGTTTTACCTCAGGGGGAGGCACTGAAGCTTTCTTT.